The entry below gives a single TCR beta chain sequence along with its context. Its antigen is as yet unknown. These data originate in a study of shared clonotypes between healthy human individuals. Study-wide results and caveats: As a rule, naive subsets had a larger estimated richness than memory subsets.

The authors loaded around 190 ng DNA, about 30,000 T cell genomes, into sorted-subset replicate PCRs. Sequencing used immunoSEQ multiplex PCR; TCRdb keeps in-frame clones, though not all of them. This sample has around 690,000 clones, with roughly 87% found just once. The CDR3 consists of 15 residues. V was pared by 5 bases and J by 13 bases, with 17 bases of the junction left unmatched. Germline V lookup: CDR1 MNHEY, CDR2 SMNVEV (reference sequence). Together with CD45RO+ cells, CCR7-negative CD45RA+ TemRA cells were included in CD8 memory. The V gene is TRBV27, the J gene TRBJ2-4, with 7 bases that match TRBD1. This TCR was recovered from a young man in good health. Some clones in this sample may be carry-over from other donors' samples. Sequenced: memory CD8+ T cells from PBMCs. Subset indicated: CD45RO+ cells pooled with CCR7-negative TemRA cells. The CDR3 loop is CASSQTPQGESVQYF. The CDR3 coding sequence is TGTGCCAGCAGTCAAACCCCTCAGGGGGAAAGTGTCCAGTACTTC.